These T cell receptor beta chains were read from a single sample in a study of blood T cell repertoires in COVID-19. The method was immunoSEQ multiplex PCR; TCRdb's version includes in-frame clones alone and lacks a portion of them. The table has under 300,000 clones, roughly 90% seen once. The sequencing sample was made of PBMCs or T cells enriched from blood (not recorded which). These receptors were obtained from a young woman with acute COVID-19. Both conserved end residues are part of each CDR3. The D gene is left open where the match is weak. Clone size is not always given. Where it is, it says once, few, many or a class for expanded clones.

j_gene,d_gene,v_gene,abundance,CDR3nt,CDR3aa
TRBJ2-1,TRBD2,TRBV15,NA,TGTGCCACCAGCGTACCTCTAGCGGGTGCCCTCGACAATGAGCAGTTCTTC,CATSVPLAGALDNEQFF
TRBJ2-2,NA,TRBV19,NA,TGTGCCAGTAGACCATGGGGGGGCACCACCGGGGAGCTGTTTTTT,CASRPWGGTTGELFF
TRBJ1-5,NA,TRBV28,NA,TGTGCCAGCACCCAATCAGGGGCCGGGGATAGCCAGCCCCAGCATTTT,CASTQSGAGDSQPQHF
TRBJ1-6,NA,TRBV7-9,NA,TGTGCCAGCAGCTACCACAGACAGGTCGGTTATTCACCCCTCCACTTT,CASSYHRQVGYSPLHF
TRBJ1-1,NA,TRBV14,NA,TGTGCCAGCAGCCAAGCGGTTGAAGCTTTCTTT,CASSQAVEAFF
TRBJ1-4,NA,TRBV29-1,once,TGCAGCGTTCGGCAGGGAACTAATGAAAAACTGTTTTTT,CSVRQGTNEKLFF
TRBJ1-3,NA,TRBV28,NA,TGTGCCAGCAGTTTAAGAGGGCAGGGGCGTCTGGGAAACACCATATATTTT,CASSLRGQGRLGNTIYF
TRBJ1-5,TRBD1,TRBV5-1,few,TGCGCCAGCAGCTTGAGGGGACAGGGAGTTCATGGTAATCAGCCCCAGCATTTT,CASSLRGQGVHGNQPQHF
TRBJ2-7,TRBD1,TRBV4-3,NA,TGCGCCAGCAGCCAAGATCTTTCCGGGACAGGTTCCTACGAGCAGTACTTC,CASSQDLSGTGSYEQYF
TRBJ2-3,NA,TRBV4-3,NA,TGCGCCAGCAGCCAAGATACTAGCTCGGATACGCAGTATTTT,CASSQDTSSDTQYF
TRBJ1-2,TRBD1,TRBV18,NA,TGTGCCAGCTCACCCGGGAGCGACAGGGGGGACGGCTACACCTTC,CASSPGSDRGDGYTF
TRBJ2-7,NA,TRBV28,NA,TGTGCCAGCAGTTCGATGGACAGCCGCGAATCCTACGAGCAGTACTTC,CASSSMDSRESYEQYF
TRBJ2-5,TRBD1,TRBV28,NA,TGTGCCAGCAGTTTATCGGGGACAGGGATTAGAGAGACCCAGTACTTC,CASSLSGTGIRETQYF
TRBJ2-7,NA,TRBV13,NA,TGTGCCAGCAGCTCAGGAGGGACAGCCCTCTACGAGCAGTACTTC,CASSSGGTALYEQYF
TRBJ2-5,TRBD2,TRBV11-2,NA,TGTGCCAGCAGATCCCCGGGACTAGCGGTGGGAGAAGAGACCCAGTACTTC,CASRSPGLAVGEETQYF
TRBJ1-2,NA,TRBV11-2,few,TGTGCCAGCAGCTATTTGGTTGGCGGGGGCGATGGCTACACCTTC,CASSYLVGGGDGYTF
TRBJ1-1,NA,TRBV30,NA,TGTGCCTGGAGTGTACCGGGCAGGGCTCCAGCTTTCTTT,CAWSVPGRAPAFF
TRBJ1-1,NA,TRBV28,NA,TGTGCCAGCAGTTTAATCCTGGGAGGAGCTTTCTTT,CASSLILGGAFF
TRBJ1-1,NA,TRBV7-9,NA,TGTGCCAGCAGCTTCATCAGTGAAACTGAAGCTTTCTTT,CASSFISETEAFF
TRBJ1-5,TRBD1,TRBV6-5,NA,TGTGCCAGCAGTTCCTGGGACAGATCCCAGCCCCAGCATTTT,CASSSWDRSQPQHF
TRBJ1-2,TRBD1,TRBV5-6,NA,TGTGCCAGCAGCTTGGTAGGAACAGGGGCCGTGGGTGGCTATGGCTACACCTTC,CASSLVGTGAVGGYGYTF
TRBJ2-1,TRBD1,TRBV28,NA,TGTGCCAGCAGTTTAGGGGACAGGATGTTTGGGCAGTTCTTC,CASSLGDRMFGQFF
TRBJ1-1,NA,TRBV19,NA,TGTGCCAGTAGTCCCCAATTACAGGCCTACACTGAAGCTTTCTTT,CASSPQLQAYTEAFF
TRBJ1-6,TRBD1,TRBV2,NA,TGTGCCAGCAGTGATTTTTTACAGGGGAATTCACCCCTCCACTTT,CASSDFLQGNSPLHF
TRBJ2-3,NA,TRBV27,NA,TGTGCCAGCTCCCCCGCGGTCACAGATACGCAGTATTTT,CASSPAVTDTQYF
TRBJ2-3,NA,TRBV6-5,NA,TGTGCCAGCAGTTACGGGGATTTAAGGGAGAATACGCAGTATTTT,CASSYGDLRENTQYF
TRBJ1-5,NA,TRBV15,NA,TGTGCCACCAGCAGAGGAGACAGGAAGCTCAATCAGCCCCAGCATTTT,CATSRGDRKLNQPQHF
TRBJ2-1,NA,TRBV4-1,few,TGCGCCAGCAGCCAAGTGTTTAGCAATGAGCAGTTCTTC,CASSQVFSNEQFF
TRBJ1-2,TRBD1,TRBV28,NA,TGTGCCAGCAGTGTCCACAGGGGGCGCAGCTATGGCTACACCTTC,CASSVHRGRSYGYTF
TRBJ1-1,NA,TRBV7-2,NA,TGTGCCAGCAGCTTAAAGCAGGGGTCGACTGAAGCTTTCTTT,CASSLKQGSTEAFF
TRBJ1-2,NA,TRBV9,NA,TGTGCCAGCAGCGTAGGCATAGGGGCCAACTATGGCTACACCTTC,CASSVGIGANYGYTF
TRBJ1-1,TRBD1,TRBV19,many,TGTGCCAGTTCCTCAAAAGGACAGGGGGAAGGGTCGGAAGCTTTCTTT,CASSSKGQGEGSEAFF
TRBJ1-1,NA,TRBV29-1,few,TGCAGCGTTGAATCAGGGGTCGCTTTCTTT,CSVESGVAFF
TRBJ1-6,TRBD1,TRBV2,NA,TGTGCCAGCAGTGAAGATGAACAGGGGGGGTCACCCCTCCACTTT,CASSEDEQGGSPLHF
TRBJ2-3,TRBD2,TRBV19,NA,TGTGCCAGTAGTATGCGGGGGGAGGATACGCAGTATTTT,CASSMRGEDTQYF
TRBJ2-3,TRBD1,TRBV6-2/TRBV6-3,NA,TGTGCCAGCAGTTACTCCGGGACAGGGCCAGATACGCAGTATTTT,CASSYSGTGPDTQYF
TRBJ1-1,NA,TRBV27,NA,TGTGCCAGCAGTTATGGGCAGATCGCTTTCTTT,CASSYGQIAFF
TRBJ1-5,TRBD1,TRBV27,NA,TGTGCCAGCAGGGGACAGGGCAATCAGCCCCAGCATTTT,CASRGQGNQPQHF
TRBJ1-5,NA,TRBV6-1,NA,TGTGCCAGCAGTGATGCGGACAGAGAGGGCAATCAGCCCCAGCATTTT,CASSDADREGNQPQHF
TRBJ1-1,NA,TRBV28,NA,TGTGCCAGCAGTTTAGACCGGGCGGGGGACACTGAAGCTTTCTTT,CASSLDRAGDTEAFF
TRBJ1-1,NA,TRBV28,NA,TGTGCCAGCAGGTCTCTAGGGAGGAACACTGAAGCTTTCTTT,CASRSLGRNTEAFF
TRBJ2-1,TRBD2,TRBV5-4,NA,TGTGCCAGCAGCCCACTAGCGGGAAATGAGCAGTTCTTC,CASSPLAGNEQFF
TRBJ1-1,TRBD1,TRBV9,NA,TGTGCCAGCAGCCACCAACAGGGGGGGCTGAACACTGAAGCTTTCTTT,CASSHQQGGLNTEAFF
TRBJ2-7,NA,TRBV4-1,NA,TGCGCCAGCAGCCAAGTTACCAGGGGCGGCTACGAGCAGTACTTC,CASSQVTRGGYEQYF
TRBJ2-7,TRBD2,TRBV4-1,NA,TGCGCCAGCAGCCAGATTGGGGCGGGAGGGGGCGAGCAGTACTTC,CASSQIGAGGGEQYF
TRBJ2-5,TRBD2,TRBV29-1,NA,TGCAGCACACCGAGCGGGAGCGGGCAAGAGACCCAGTACTTC,CSTPSGSGQETQYF
TRBJ1-1,TRBD1,TRBV5-4,NA,TGTGCCAGCAGCTTGTTGGACAGGGGGCCCGACACTGAAGCTTTCTTT,CASSLLDRGPDTEAFF
TRBJ1-3,NA,TRBV7-3,few,TGTGCCAGCAGCTTAGGGGGCGCCGGAAACACCATATATTTT,CASSLGGAGNTIYF
TRBJ2-7,NA,TRBV6-2/TRBV6-3,NA,TGTGCCAGCAGTTTGAGTCCTGAGGGGCAGTACTTC,CASSLSPEGQYF
TRBJ2-1,TRBD1,TRBV2,NA,TGTGCCAGCTGGAGACAGGGGACCGATGAGCAGTTCTTC,CASWRQGTDEQFF
TRBJ2-5,NA,TRBV9,NA,TGTGCCAGCAGCGTAGGACTAAACGAACAAGAGACCCAGTACTTC,CASSVGLNEQETQYF
TRBJ2-5,NA,TRBV6-5,NA,TGTGCCAGCAGTTCGGGGGGCCAGGCTCCCCAAGAGACCCAGTACTTC,CASSSGGQAPQETQYF
TRBJ1-5,NA,TRBV5-6,few,TGTGCCAGCAGCTTAGGGGTTGGCAATCAGCCCCAGCATTTT,CASSLGVGNQPQHF
TRBJ2-7,NA,TRBV28,NA,TGTGCCAGCAGAGATAAGGAGTACTACGAGCAGTACTTC,CASRDKEYYEQYF
TRBJ2-5,NA,TRBV29-1,NA,TGCAGCGCCACGGGACGTGCGGGGAAAGAGACCCAGTACTTC,CSATGRAGKETQYF